Following are 27 T cell receptor beta chains from one sample sequenced in a study of T-cell reconstitution after alpha-beta-depleted transplantation in children. Unique molecular identifiers were built into the TCRbeta library. Each CDR3 protein gets one entry after TCRdb re-called the PCR reads with MiXCR. Among approximately 400,000 distinct CDR3 sequences listed, around 16% were seen once. This material consisted of PBMCs, mostly from graft donor cells, taken 360 days after TCRalphabeta/CD19-depleted stem cell transplant. These receptors were taken from a boy under three years old who had a stem cell transplant for Wiskott-Aldrich syndrome, so the T cells may come from the graft donor.

The genes are TRBV24-1 and TRBJ2-5; D gene unclear. This CDR3 comprises 14 residues. Between the trimmed V and J ends, which lost 1 base and 5 bases, there was a span of 10 bases. Germline assignment: CDR1 KGHDR and CDR2 SFDVKD. CDR3: CATSDFDKRETQYF. The CDR3 DNA reads TGTGCCACCAGTGATTTCGATAAACGGGAGACCCAGTACTTC.

This chain connects TRBV7-2 to TRBJ2-7; the D is unclear. CDR3 size: 11 residues. V was shortened by 5 bases and J by 7 bases, with 9 bases between the two germline ends. Germline V CDR1 and CDR2: SGHTA, FQGNSA. This CDR3 is CASSPKGEQYF. The CDR3 coding sequence is TGTGCCAGCAGCCCGAAAGGGGAGCAGTACTTC. Supplemented by reference TRBV7-2 and TRBJ2-7, the full variable domain reads GAGVSQSPSNKVTEKGKDVELRCDPISGHTALYWYRQSLGQGLEFLIYFQGNSAPDKSGLPSDRFSAERTGGSVSTLTIQRTQQEDSAVYLCASSPKGEQYFGPGTRLTVT.

The V gene is TRBV18, the J gene TRBJ2-2; D perhaps matches TRBD1 (6 bases). The CDR3 length is 15 residues. V was pared by 6 bases and J by 0 bases, with 11 bases between. Germline lookup yields CDR1 KGHSH and CDR2 LQKENI. Here the CDR3 DNA reads TGTGCCAGCTCCAAGGGGGTCGCGAACACCGGGGAGCTGTTTTTT. It codes for CASSKGVANTGELFF.

A few counts support this clonotype. The CDR3 is CASSPGRLKEQYF. CDR3 sequence (DNA): TGTGCCAGCAGTCCGGGACGGCTCAAAGAGCAGTACTTC. The chain combines TRBV11-2 with TRBJ2-7; D may match TRBD1 or TRBD2 (5 bases each). Germline V gene data show CDR1 as SGHAT and CDR2 as FQNNGV. The CDR3 sequence is 13 residues long. Trimming cost V 6 bases and J 7 bases, with 16 bases left between them.

The chain recombines TRBV5-1 with TRBJ2-1; no clear D. V was pared by 3 bases and J by 0 bases, with 13 bases between. Germline-derived CDR1 and CDR2 are SGHRS and YFSETQ. The CDR3 is 16 amino acids. CDR3 DNA sequence: TGCGCCAGCAGCTGGAAAACACTACCCTCCTACAATGAGCAGTTCTTC. This translates into CASSWKTLPSYNEQFF.

The chain recombines TRBV18 with TRBJ2-3; D is possibly TRBD1 (5 bases). Germline lookup yields CDR1 KGHSH and CDR2 LQKENI. V dropped 5 bases and J dropped 7 bases, with 25 bases sitting between them. This CDR3 is built from 17 residues. The CDR3 DNA reads as TGTGCCAGCTCAATTCGACAGACAGAGCAGCGACGGCATACGCAGTATTTT. It specifies CASSIRQTEQRRHTQYF.

The V and J genes are TRBV5-5 and TRBJ1-1; the match to TRBD1 covers 8 bases. With 2 bases clipped from V and 3 bases from J, the junction kept 3 bases outside the gene matches. There are 14 residues in the CDR3. CDR1 SGHKS and CDR2 YYEKEE come from the germline V gene (reference sequence). The CDR3: CASSLPRGHTEAFF. As DNA, the CDR3 is TGTGCCAGCAGCTTACCCAGGGGGCACACTGAAGCTTTCTTT. The variable domain in full, completed from reference TRBV5-5 and TRBJ1-1, reads DAGVTQSPTHLIKTRGQQVTLRCSPISGHKSVSWYQQVLGQGPQFIFQYYEKEERGRGNFPDRFSARQFPNYSSELNVNALLLGDSALYLCASSLPRGHTEAFFGQGTRLTVV.

The V gene is TRBV27, the J gene TRBJ2-2; tentatively, D is TRBD1 or TRBD2 (5 bases each). Trimming shortened V by 1 base and J by 5 bases, and 11 bases separated the two germline ends. CDR1 is MNHEY and CDR2 is SMNVEV in the germline V gene (reference sequence). The CDR3 length is 15 residues. The CDR3 DNA sequence: TGTGCCAGCAGTTTATGGGCAGGGAGAACCGGGGAGCTGTTTTTT. Its translation is CASSLWAGRTGELFF.

This clonotype has only a few counts. The gene calls are TRBV7-9 and TRBJ2-5; 7 nucleotides match TRBD2. CDR1 SEHNR and CDR2 FQNEAQ come from the germline V gene (reference sequence). The ends lost 2 bases at V and 4 bases at J; junction bases unmatched: 10. The CDR3 runs to 16 residues. As DNA, the CDR3 is TGTGCCAGCAGCTTATCCTTGCGGGAGTTGGCAGAGACCCAGTACTTC. As protein: CASSLSLRELAETQYF.

This chain links TRBV5-5 with TRBJ1-1; D is unresolved. V lost 9 bases to trimming and J lost 2 bases, with 14 bases between them. Per germline, CDR1 SGHKS and CDR2 YYEKEE (reference sequence). The CDR3 extends over 13 amino acids. CDR3 in DNA: TGTGCCATGGGCCCCGGGCACAACACTGAAGCTTTCTTT. It specifies CAMGPGHNTEAFF.

The chain combines TRBV18 with TRBJ2-2; unclear D gene. The germline V gene has CDR1 KGHSH and CDR2 LQKENI. V was trimmed by 2 bases and J by 5 bases, leaving 15 bases between them. This CDR3 contains 16 residues. CDR3 coding DNA: TGTGCCAGCTCACCAGACGGACGGCGATGGACCGGGGAGCTGTTTTTT. Amino acid sequence: CASSPDGRRWTGELFF.

The chain couples TRBV12-3 or TRBV12-4 to TRBJ2-3; unclear D gene. V was clipped by 3 bases and J by 2 bases, with 6 bases between them. The CDR3 is made up of 13 amino acids. The CDR3 sequence: CASSFPYTDTQYF. DNA of the CDR3: TGTGCCAGCAGTTTCCCTTACACAGATACGCAGTATTTT.

The chain combines TRBV24-1 with TRBJ2-5, with TRBD1 matching over 9 bases. V lost 3 bases, J lost 4 bases, and 5 bases stayed unmatched. The CDR3 totals 15 residues. Germline V gene data show CDR1 as KGHDR and CDR2 as SFDVKD. CDR3 in amino acids: CATSDPGQGSETQYF. Written as DNA, the CDR3 is TGTGCCACCAGTGATCCGGGACAGGGATCAGAGACCCAGTACTTC.

The chain recombines TRBV28 with TRBJ2-3, with 8 bases that match TRBD2. Germline CDR1 MDHEN, CDR2 SYDVKM. The CDR3 loop spans 12 amino acids. The ends lost 11 bases at V and 6 bases at J; junction bases unmatched: 7. This chain's CDR3 is CACGGLSDTQYF. The CDR3 DNA follows: TGTGCCTGCGGGGGGCTTTCGGATACGCAGTATTTT.

This chain links TRBV30 with TRBJ2-5; 8 positions match TRBD1. This CDR3 comprises 13 residues. The J segment lost 4 bases and the V segment lost 3 bases, leaving 4 bases of the junction unmatched. CDR1 is GTSNPN, CDR2 SVGIG, per germline (reference sequence). CDR3 loop: CAWRQGGRETQYF. The DNA for the CDR3 is TGTGCCTGGAGACAGGGGGGACGAGAGACCCAGTACTTC.

This clonotype occurred a few times. The chain employs TRBV4-2 and TRBJ2-7, with 8 nucleotides matching TRBD2. The junction had 8 bases not matched to a gene; V was cut back by 4 bases and J by 0 bases. Germline V CDR1 and CDR2: LGHNA, YNFKEQ. This CDR3 is 16 amino acids long. The CDR3 loop reads CASSRGGGTSSYEQYF. The CDR3, as DNA: TGTGCCAGCAGCCGTGGCGGGGGGACGAGCTCCTACGAGCAGTACTTC.

The CDR3 DNA reads TGCAGTGCTAGAAGGACGCTAAGTTGGGCGTGGCAGTTCTTC. Translated, it gives CSARRTLSWAWQFF. The V call is TRBV20-1, the J call TRBJ2-1; D remains ambiguous. V lost 2 bases to trimming and J lost 12 bases, with 20 bases between them. Germline CDR1 reads DFQATT; CDR2 reads SNEGSKA (reference sequence). The CDR3 extends over 14 amino acids.

The chain employs TRBV10-3 and TRBJ2-7; D ambiguous. The germline V gene encodes CDR1 ENHRY and CDR2 SYGVKD. The V end lost 6 bases, the J end lost 6 bases, and 12 bases lay between the germline ends. The CDR3 sequence is 12 residues long. The CDR3 loop reads CAISPRSPEQYF. The CDR3 region has the DNA TGTGCCATCAGCCCCCGGTCCCCCGAGCAGTACTTC.

The rearrangement links TRBV2 to TRBJ2-1; 13 bases line up with TRBD2. CDR1 and CDR2 (germline): SNHLY, FYNNEI. The CDR3 has 18 residues. CDR3 sequence (DNA): TGTACCTGCAGCTCTGGGACCCTACTAGCGGGGGGGTTTTATGAGCAGTTCTTC. Its translation is CTCSSGTLLAGGFYEQFF.

CDR3 in amino acids: CASSSITGVSGANVLTF. CDR3 nucleotide sequence: TGTGCCAGCAGCTCGATAACAGGTGTCTCTGGGGCCAACGTCCTGACTTTC. The chain is built from TRBV5-5 and TRBJ2-6; tentative D call: TRBD1 (5 bases). V lost 3 bases and J 0 bases, leaving 13 bases between the germline ends. This CDR3 has 17 amino acids. Germline assignment: CDR1 SGHKS and CDR2 YYEKEE (reference sequence). Full variable domain (missing parts from reference TRBV5-5 and TRBJ2-6): DAGVTQSPTHLIKTRGQQVTLRCSPISGHKSVSWYQQVLGQGPQFIFQYYEKEERGRGNFPDRFSARQFPNYSSELNVNALLLGDSALYLCASSSITGVSGANVLTFGAGSRLTVL.

There are a few counts of this clonotype. The chain employs TRBV12-3 or TRBV12-4 and TRBJ2-7, with D possibly matching TRBD1 (6 bases). V dropped 5 bases and J dropped 6 bases, with 14 bases sitting between them. The CDR3 sequence is 13 residues long. The CDR3 is CASSPTGLVEQYF. In nucleotides, the CDR3 is TGTGCCAGCAGTCCTACAGGGTTGGTCGAGCAGTACTTC.

The rearrangement joins TRBV29-1 to TRBJ2-1; 12 nucleotides agree with TRBD2. Germline values: CDR1 SQVTM, CDR2 ANQGSEA. The CDR3 runs to 15 residues. J was trimmed by 7 bases and V by 4 bases; bases with no gene match: 8. The CDR3 protein is CSVAPLAGGGNEQFF. The CDR3 DNA reads TGCAGCGTTGCCCCACTAGCGGGGGGTGGTAATGAGCAGTTCTTC.

This clonotype came up a few times. V gene TRBV10-3 combines with J gene TRBJ2-5; D remains ambiguous. This CDR3 spans 14 amino acids. Germline V CDR1 and CDR2: ENHRY, SYGVKD. Trimming stripped 3 bases from V and 4 bases from J, with 12 bases between. Here the CDR3 DNA reads TGTGCCATCAGTGATTTCTGGAGTGGAGAGACCCAGTACTTC. Its protein is CAISDFWSGETQYF.

This clonotype was counted only a few times. This chain links TRBV6-5 with TRBJ1-6, with 8 bases aligning to TRBD1. CDR1 MNHEY and CDR2 SVGAGI come from the germline V gene. This CDR3 has 14 amino acids. V lost 5 bases and J lost 9; bases outside the gene matches: 6. The CDR3 loop reads CASSNDRGGSPLHF. For the CDR3, the DNA is TGTGCCAGCAGTAACGACAGGGGTGGTTCACCCCTCCACTTT.

V usage is TRBV30 and J usage is TRBJ2-7; 9 bases are shared with TRBD2. The CDR3 length is 16 residues. V dropped 0 bases and J dropped 3; count of bases not matched to a gene: 9. Germline V lookup: CDR1 GTSNPN, CDR2 SVGIG (reference sequence). The CDR3 DNA reads TGTGCCTGGAGTGTACGCGGGGGGGTAACTCACTACGAGCAGTACTTC. As protein: CAWSVRGGVTHYEQYF.

The chain has TRBV29-1 and TRBJ2-1, with D possibly being TRBD2 (6 bases). Germline CDR1 is SQVTM and CDR2 is ANQGSEA. V lost 4 bases and J 0 bases, leaving 10 bases between the germline ends. This CDR3 has 14 amino acids. CDR3 amino acids: CSVAQRVSYNEQFF. CDR3 nucleotide sequence: TGCAGCGTTGCGCAGCGGGTCTCCTACAATGAGCAGTTCTTC.

This chain links TRBV7-8 with TRBJ2-4; D is uncertain. The ends were cut back, 3 bases at V and 7 bases at J, with 10 bases in the middle. Germline assignment: CDR1 SGHVS and CDR2 FQNEAQ. This CDR3 is built from 13 residues. This CDR3 is CASSFRPLNIQYF. The CDR3 nucleotides read TGTGCCAGCAGCTTTCGACCGCTCAACATTCAGTACTTC.